The source of this T cell receptor (beta chain) is a study of T cells in Graves' hyperthyroidism and ophthalmopathy (dated by TCRdb to between 2018 and 2021). Some background on the complete study: Peripheral blood samples were taken at the time of initial diagnosis, prior to any treatment. To identify TCR V-J signatures that set the groups apart, the researchers used a discovery cohort of about a hundred patients, made up of some 41 with Graves' ophthalmopathy and 57 with stable Graves' hyperthyroidism. Prospective prediction of ophthalmopathy was tested in an independent validation cohort of 18 to 20 hyperthyroidism patients and some 17 patients who later progressed to ophthalmopathy. The 75 to 100 discovery patients were randomly split 7:3 into training and test sets. Thyroid tissue and blood T-cell repertoires from several Graves' hyperthyroidism patients were also compared in the study. Following sampling, methimazole starting at 30 mg daily was given to hyperthyroidism patients, and high-dose intravenous methylprednisolone was given to ophthalmopathy patients. According to the paper, TCR Vbeta CDR3 sequencing was carried out on about 140 peripheral blood samples, which came from fewer than 50 ophthalmopathy, fewer than 80 hyperthyroidism and about 17 progressor patients.

Points the paper makes about the study in general: In cross-validation, a model built on a 13 V-J signature told ophthalmopathy apart from stable hyperthyroidism with over 85% sensitivity and roughly 81% specificity, and in testing the same model reached 80%/75%. In validation, progression to ophthalmopathy was predicted by the model with about 70% sensitivity and just over 72% specificity, a median of about 6.4 months before onset. Blood samples also contained most of the expanded thyroid clonotypes (frequency above 0.001), which suggests that blood repertoires may reflect thyroid immune responses. Sample size was not statistically predetermined, and investigators were not blinded to group allocation.

This clonotype was seen many times. Its recognized antigen is unknown. Base qualities are missing; no much larger clone stands one base away. Ophthalmopathy patients had moderately to severely active disease, with a Clinical Activity Score of 3 or more, a NOSPECS grade of 4 or more, and a disease duration of less than 3 months. Patients with uncontrolled infections, other autoimmune diseases, pregnancy or lactation were excluded. Diagnoses relied on clinical symptoms, serum thyroxine and TRAb, thyroid ultrasound and orbital computed tomography. PBMCs were separated from roughly 10 ml of fresh peripheral blood using Ficoll-Paque density gradient centrifugation. Total RNA was extracted with Trizol reagent, and quality was checked on an Agilent 2100 Bioanalyzer. Spanning cysteine to phenylalanine, the CDR3 consists of 14 amino acids. Of all the DNA, just the CDR3 is kept, 42 bases in frame from base 1. The germline V gene gives CDR1 as SGHTA and CDR2 as FQGTGA. Between the V and J ends, shortened by 2 bases and 2 bases respectively, the junction contains 8 bases.

Amplification of TCR beta CDR3 regions was carried out from RNA transcripts. A first-round RT-PCR of the TCR CDR3 used the HTBI primer set with the Qiagen OneStep RT-PCR kit. Libraries were constructed in a second round of multiplex PCR, after which size selection and purification were carried out. The libraries were sequenced on an Illumina HiSeq2000 using paired-end 100 bp reads. As for the authors' bioinformatics: SOAPnuke was used to process the raw data, throwing out any read that contained adapters or uncalled bases, had a mean Phred below 15, or lacked an exact constant-primer or identifier match. COPE v1.2.5 was used to merge the high-quality paired reads, and each unique nucleotide sequence was defined as a clonotype. MiTCR v1.1 was used to align the clonotypes against IMGT TRBV, TRBD and TRBJ reference segments. Analysis was restricted to V-J combinations with a frequency above 0.0001, which covered 98% to 99.2% of repertoires. A TCS score was defined as the ratio between F50 (clonal expansion) and ExV (chaos), using BLOSUM62-based TCRdist between CDR3 peptides within each V-J. Welch's t-statistics and random forest reduced just over 500 V-J features to 10 to 15, which were used in a naive Bayes classifier (R e1071). Using fastp at Q25 and MiXCR, TCRdb reprocessed the public reads and kept productive beta chains. Rows are combined by CDR3 protein, so each entry shows the most common genes and DNA. The V and J calls and clone size are TCRdb's, not the authors'. The sample table lists 300,000 to 450,000 distinct CDR3 sequences, 14% of them with a count of one. Together, the top ten hold about 20% of the sample.

The source is a woman aged 25 to 39 with Graves' ophthalmopathy. Recombination linked TRBV7-3 to TRBJ2-3; no confident D gene assignment can be made. The sample taken for sequencing was blood. The nucleotides read TGTGCCAGCAGCTTAGTCGGTGACACAGATACGCAGTATTTT. This gives the protein CASSLVGDTDTQYF.